This T cell receptor (beta chain) was obtained from a study of blood T cell repertoires in COVID-19. Study-level background: The United States, Italy and Spain provided the acute and convalescent COVID-19 samples. Sample material is recorded as cDNA or gDNA derived from T cells, B-cell-depleted T cells, or PBMCs.

Symptom resolution, clearance, or two negative PCRs marked the recovered donors of Cohort 3. Authors' methods: For nucleated cells, counts were estimated from reference gene primer amplification. Sequenced by immunoSEQ multiplex PCR; TCRdb stores in-frame clones only, minus some. That table furnishes V, J and clone size, whereas the DNA furnished D and trimming. The data hold hundreds of thousands of clones, with just over 85% observed a single time. CDR3 length: 16 amino acids. Looked up from germline, CDR1 is MNHNS and CDR2 is SASEGT. V was clipped by 2 bases and J by 2 bases; unmatched bases: 8. Sequenced input: PBMCs or T cells enriched from blood (not recorded which). J is TRBJ2-7 and V is TRBV6-1, with 8 bases that match TRBD1. The sequence came from a man aged 35-49 years who had recovered from COVID-19. In DNA, the CDR3 is TGTGCCAGCAGTGAATATGGCGGGACAGGTACCTACGAGCAGTACTTC. It specifies CASSEYGGTGTYEQYF.